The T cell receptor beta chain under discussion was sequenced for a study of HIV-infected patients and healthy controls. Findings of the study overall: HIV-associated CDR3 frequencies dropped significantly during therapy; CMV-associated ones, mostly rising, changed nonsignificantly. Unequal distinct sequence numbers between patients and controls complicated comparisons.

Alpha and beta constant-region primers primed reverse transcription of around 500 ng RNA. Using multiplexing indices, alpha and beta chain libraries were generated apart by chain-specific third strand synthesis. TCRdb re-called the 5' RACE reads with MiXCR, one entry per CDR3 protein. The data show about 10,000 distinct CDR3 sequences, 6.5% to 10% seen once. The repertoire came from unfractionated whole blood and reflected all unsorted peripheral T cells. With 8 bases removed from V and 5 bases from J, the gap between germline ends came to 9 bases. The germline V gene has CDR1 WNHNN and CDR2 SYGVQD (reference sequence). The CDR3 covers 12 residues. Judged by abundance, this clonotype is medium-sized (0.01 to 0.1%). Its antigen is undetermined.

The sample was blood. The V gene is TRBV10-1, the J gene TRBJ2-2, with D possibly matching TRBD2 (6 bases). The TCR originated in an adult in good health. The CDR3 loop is CASYGGTGELFF. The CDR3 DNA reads TGCGCCAGCTACGGGGGAACCGGGGAGCTGTTTTTT.